Below, 4 T cell receptor beta chains from the same sample are listed, as sequenced in a study of blood T cell repertoires in COVID-19. Using immunoSEQ multiplex PCR, the repertoire was profiled, and TCRdb retains in-frame clones only, with some absent. This sample yields about 440,000 clones, of which about 85% are seen a single time; approximately 2% belongs to the top ten. Source material: PBMCs or T cells enriched from blood (not recorded which). These receptors were taken from a woman aged 18-30 years with acute COVID-19.

This sequence joins TRBV11-2 and TRBJ2-3; D not certain. This CDR3 is built from 14 residues. From germline, CDR1 is SGHAT and CDR2 FQNNGV. V was clipped by 2 bases and J by 2 bases, with 8 bases between them. The CDR3 region has the DNA TGTGCCAGCAGCTTAAAGCTGATCACAGATACGCAGTATTTT. It translates to CASSLKLITDTQYF.

The V gene is TRBV28, the J gene TRBJ1-3, with 10 nucleotides matching TRBD1. Germline V CDR1 and CDR2: MDHEN, SYDVKM. This CDR3 has 15 amino acids. Losses at the gene ends were 5 bases for V and 3 bases for J; bases not matched to a gene: 4. CDR3 region: CASSQTGGVGNTIYF. In DNA, the CDR3 is TGTGCCAGCAGTCAGACAGGGGGCGTTGGAAACACCATATATTTT.

Comment on this clone: This sample also contains other DNA sequences that code for the same CDR3. This chain joins TRBV12-3 or TRBV12-4 and TRBJ1-2, with TRBD1 matching 8 bases. The J segment lost 7 bases and the V segment lost 5 bases, leaving 6 bases of the junction unmatched. The CDR3 extends over 13 amino acids. The DNA for the CDR3 is TGTGCCAGCAGTCTCGGACAGGGAGCTGGCTACACCTTC. Translation gives CASSLGQGAGYTF.

CDR3 sequence reads: CATQLAGGHEQYF. The CDR3, as DNA: TGTGCCACCCAATTAGCGGGGGGGCACGAGCAGTACTTC. V and J are TRBV6-5 and TRBJ2-7; 11 bases line up with TRBD2. Germline V gene sequence: CDR1 MNHEY, CDR2 SVGAGI. With V trimmed by 10 bases and J by 5 bases, 7 bases remained unmatched. There are 13 residues in the CDR3.